This record looks at one TCR beta chain sequence and its context. Per the authors' pipeline: Counts of nucleated cells, estimated from reference gene primer amplification, were obtained. Measured with immunoSEQ multiplex PCR; TCRdb has only the in-frame clones, and not every one. V and J calls and clone size are as listed in that table; D and trimming were resolved from the DNA. Here the sample spans 250,000 or so clones, approximately 89% being singletons. This CDR3 is built from 15 residues. CDR1 is MNHEY and CDR2 is SVGAGI in the germline V gene. The V and J ends lost 2 bases and 1 base respectively, with 11 bases between them. These data come from a study of blood T cell repertoires in COVID-19. Study-wide context: Samples came from the United States, Italy and Spain, spanning acute and convalescent COVID-19.

Residents of around 24 US areas, aged about 18 to 95 years, made up the participants. This chain uses TRBV6-5 with TRBJ1-1; D possibly corresponds to TRBD1 (6 bases). Sequencing used PBMCs or T cells enriched from blood (not recorded which). This receptor was taken from a woman aged 40 to 50 with acute COVID-19. Here the CDR3 DNA reads TGTGCCAGCAGTTACCCCGCCAGGGGGAACACTGAAGCTTTCTTT. Residues: CASSYPARGNTEAFF.